The 32 T cell receptor beta chains listed next were all sequenced from one sample in a study of T cell repertoires in cytomegalovirus infection. Their recognized antigens are unknown. TCRdb passed the reads through MiXCR, listing each CDR3 protein once. The data show 100,000 to 150,000 distinct CDR3 sequences, 30% to 40% seen once. The sequences come from CD8+ T cells from cultured PBMCs, collected from culture after CMV antigen stimulation. The receptors shown here come from a human donor in good health (CMV status not recorded). Some clones in this sample may be carry-over from other donors' samples.

The chain links TRBV2 to TRBJ2-2; D is unresolved. The CDR3 has 16 amino acids. V was pared by 3 bases and J by 6 bases, with 17 bases between. Germline V lookup: CDR1 SNHLY, CDR2 FYNNEI. The CDR3 bases are TGTGCCAGCAGTGATGCCACGAGCATACGGGCCGGGGAGCTGTTTTTT. The encoded protein is CASSDATSIRAGELFF.

The V call is TRBV27, the J call TRBJ2-2, with D uncertain. The CDR3 spans 13 residues. V lost 7 bases and J 6 bases, leaving 12 bases between the germline ends. In germline, CDR1 is MNHEY, CDR2 SMNVEV (reference sequence). This CDR3 is CASMAPLAGELFF. The CDR3 DNA follows: TGTGCCAGCATGGCCCCCCTGGCCGGGGAGCTGTTTTTT.

This clonotype showed up just a few times. The rearrangement joins TRBV20-1 to TRBJ1-5; possibly TRBD1 for D (5 bases). Looked up from germline, CDR1 is DFQATT and CDR2 is SNEGSKA (reference sequence). CDR3 length: 16 residues. The V gene lost 2 bases and the J gene lost 2 bases, with 16 bases spanning the gap. The CDR3 DNA follows: TGCAGTGCTAGAAAGGCCGGGACCACACGCAATCAGCCCCAGCATTTT. This codes for CSARKAGTTRNQPQHF.

This clonotype showed up just a few times. J is TRBJ1-1 and V is TRBV19; D unresolved. The germline gives CDR1 LNHDA, CDR2 SQIVND (reference sequence). This CDR3 is 15 amino acids long. Trimming left V 5 bases short and J 1 base short, with 14 bases between. Here the CDR3 DNA reads TGTGCCAGTAGTTCCCCTGGCACGGCGAACACTGAAGCTTTCTTT. This gives the protein CASSSPGTANTEAFF.

There are a few counts of this clonotype. This rearrangement joins TRBV10-3 to TRBJ2-1, with D perhaps TRBD1 (5 bases). CDR1 and CDR2 (germline): ENHRY, SYGVKD. Trimming removed 8 bases at V and 12 bases at J, with 26 bases between. The CDR3 has 15 amino acids. The CDR3 DNA sequence: TGTGCCATCGCCGCAGTGGCAGGGCGAGGCATGGGGCAGTTCTTC. Residues: CAIAAVAGRGMGQFF.

This chain connects TRBV6-2 or TRBV6-3 to TRBJ1-5; D is unresolved. The V gene lost 5 bases and the J gene lost 5 bases, with 16 bases spanning the gap. The CDR3 is 15 amino acids. Germline values: CDR1 MNHEY, CDR2 SVGEGT. The CDR3 loop is CASSTPREFYQPQHF. CDR3 sequence (DNA): TGTGCCAGCAGTACCCCCCGGGAATTCTATCAGCCCCAGCATTTT.

This clonotype was counted ten times or more. The rearrangement links TRBV7-2 to TRBJ1-2; 9 bases match TRBD1. J lost 2 bases, V lost 4 bases, and 5 bases had no gene match. The CDR3 runs 15 residues. Germline loops: CDR1 SGHTA, CDR2 FQGNSA. CDR3 nucleotides: TGTGCCAGCAGCTCGCTTGGACAGGGGAACTATGGCTACACCTTC. Amino acid sequence: CASSSLGQGNYGYTF.

The chain employs TRBV12-3 or TRBV12-4 and TRBJ2-5, with 8 bases matching TRBD1. V was clipped by 3 bases and J by 0 bases; unmatched bases: 9. The CDR3 has 17 residues. The CDR3 DNA reads TGTGCCAGCAGTTTCCAGGGGGACAGGCGGTACCAAGAGACCCAGTACTTC. Translated, it gives CASSFQGDRRYQETQYF.

The table lists this clonotype with a few counts. This chain uses TRBV27 with TRBJ2-1, with 7 bases that match TRBD2. From germline, CDR1 is MNHEY and CDR2 SMNVEV (reference sequence). V trimming: 1 base; J trimming: 4 bases; junction bases outside the gene matches: 10. This CDR3 has 17 amino acids. CDR3 sequence (DNA): TGTGCCAGCAGTTTATATCCCCCGGGGGGAAGGTACAATGAGCAGTTCTTC. Amino acids: CASSLYPPGGRYNEQFF.

The chain is built from TRBV6-2 or TRBV6-3 and TRBJ2-3, with D maybe TRBD2 (6 bases). Per germline, CDR1 MNHEY and CDR2 SVGEGT. Trimming pared 7 bases from V and 2 bases from J, leaving 16 bases between. The CDR3 has 15 amino acids. CDR3 DNA: TGTGCCAGCATGCGGCGCGGGGCGATCACAGATACGCAGTATTTT. It translates to CASMRRGAITDTQYF.

This clonotype came up many times. V usage is TRBV7-6 and J usage is TRBJ2-7; 10 bases are shared with TRBD1. There are 16 residues in the CDR3. The junction had 7 bases not matched to a gene; V was cut back by 5 bases and J by 0 bases. Germline V gives CDR1 SGHVS, CDR2 FNYEAQ. The CDR3 spells CASSPGQGVSSYEQYF. The DNA for the CDR3 is TGTGCCAGCAGCCCTGGACAGGGGGTGAGCTCCTACGAGCAGTACTTC.

There are a few counts of this clonotype. The chain uses TRBV7-9 and TRBJ1-4; 11 nucleotides line up with TRBD1. Germline V gives CDR1 SEHNR, CDR2 FQNEAQ (reference sequence). This CDR3 has 15 amino acids. V was clipped by 5 bases and J by 8 bases; unmatched bases: 7. The CDR3 sequence is CASSDRDRGTEKLFF. As DNA, the CDR3 is TGTGCCAGCAGCGACCGGGACAGGGGGACAGAAAAACTGTTTTTT.

The chain has TRBV19 and TRBJ2-6, with TRBD1 identical over 7 bases. Germline V gene lookup returns CDR1 LNHDA and CDR2 SQIVND (reference sequence). The CDR3 runs 17 residues. The V segment lost 3 bases and the J segment 2 bases; nucleotides outside the gene matches: 7. CDR3 loop: CASSIPPTGAGANVLTF. As DNA, the CDR3 is TGTGCCAGTAGTATTCCCCCAACAGGGGCTGGGGCCAACGTCCTGACTTTC.

This clonotype was recorded at least ten times. The J gene is TRBJ2-5, the V gene TRBV7-2; 8 bases are shared with TRBD1. The V gene end was trimmed by 5 bases and the J gene end by 2 bases; junction bases not matched to a gene: 7. This CDR3 has 15 residues. The germline gives CDR1 SGHTA, CDR2 FQGNSA. CDR3 in DNA: TGTGCCAGCAGCGCACGACAGGGGTATCAAGAGACCCAGTACTTC. Translating it yields CASSARQGYQETQYF.

Written as DNA, the CDR3 is TGTGCCAGCAGCCTAGACAGGACCGCTAACTATGGCTACACCTTC. This sequence encodes CASSLDRTANYGYTF. The J gene is TRBJ1-2, the V gene TRBV5-4, with a tentative D call TRBD1 (6 bases). The CDR3 is 15 residues long. V was cut by 4 bases and J by 0 bases, with 13 bases left in between. Germline V lookup: CDR1 SGHNT, CDR2 YYREEE (reference sequence).

V usage is TRBV2 and J usage is TRBJ2-1, with D possibly TRBD2 on 5 matching bases. The CDR3 is 16 amino acids. The V gene's germline CDR1 is SNHLY and CDR2 FYNNEI. V gave up 6 bases and J gave up 2 bases, with 17 bases separating them. CDR3 region: CASRLRTGIAYNEQFF. The CDR3 DNA reads as TGTGCCAGCAGACTAAGGACGGGAATTGCCTACAATGAGCAGTTCTTC.

This sequence joins TRBV6-2 or TRBV6-3 and TRBJ2-7, with 7 bases matching TRBD1. This CDR3 contains 15 residues. Unmatched junction bases numbered 11, after V lost 4 bases and J lost 5 bases. Germline V CDR1 and CDR2: MNHEY, SVGEGT. This CDR3 reads CASSSQGGQLDEQYF. As DNA, the CDR3 is TGTGCCAGCAGTTCACAAGGGGGACAGTTGGACGAGCAGTACTTC.

This clonotype has a handful of counts. The rearrangement uses TRBV6-5 and TRBJ2-1; 8 bases agree with TRBD2. Per germline, CDR1 MNHEY and CDR2 SVGAGI. This CDR3 has 15 amino acids. With 0 bases clipped from V and 3 bases from J, the junction kept 1 base outside the gene matches. CDR3 amino acids: CASSYSGGGYNEQFF. The CDR3 DNA sequence: TGTGCCAGCAGTTACTCCGGGGGGGGCTACAATGAGCAGTTCTTC.

The chain uses TRBV12-5 and TRBJ2-2, with D possibly being TRBD1 or TRBD2 (6 bases each). The CDR3 length is 14 residues. In germline, CDR1 is LGHNT, CDR2 FRNRAP. V was cut by 6 bases and J by 4 bases, with 12 bases left in between. The CDR3 coding sequence is TGTGCTAGTGGCACAGGGAGGAGCACCGGGGAGCTGTTTTTT. It yields the protein CASGTGRSTGELFF.

This clonotype has a handful of counts. The CDR3 nucleotides read TGTGCCAGCAGCTTAGATTTGGGACTGTTCAGCGGGGAGCTGTTTTTT. Translated, it gives CASSLDLGLFSGELFF. The V call is TRBV7-2, the J call TRBJ2-2; D might be TRBD2 (6 bases). V shed 1 base and J shed 7 bases, with 16 bases lying between them. The CDR3 is 16 amino acids. Germline lookup yields CDR1 SGHTA and CDR2 FQGNSA.

The chain joins TRBV2 to TRBJ2-7; D could derive from TRBD1 or TRBD2 (5 bases each). V shed 8 bases and J shed 0 bases, with 14 bases lying between them. The CDR3 has 14 residues. Germline values: CDR1 SNHLY, CDR2 FYNNEI. In DNA, the CDR3 is TGTGCCAGCCTCGGAGGACACTTCTCCTACGAGCAGTACTTC. This encodes CASLGGHFSYEQYF.

The chain couples TRBV7-6 to TRBJ1-2; possible D gene TRBD1, 6 bases. The CDR3 sequence is 15 residues long. Germline lookup yields CDR1 SGHVS and CDR2 FNYEAQ. V lost 5 bases and J lost 8, with 21 bases in between. The chain's CDR3 is CASSLYTHRDGGYTF. The CDR3 DNA is TGTGCCAGCAGCCTATACACCCACAGGGATGGGGGCTACACCTTC.

Many counts were recorded for this clonotype. The chain employs TRBV6-1 and TRBJ2-7; 10 bases fit TRBD2. J gave up 3 bases and V 5 bases, and 10 bases lay outside the gene matches. CDR1 is MNHNS, CDR2 SASEGT, per germline. There are 16 residues in the CDR3. The CDR3 sequence: CASSLGVGTSVYEQYF. The CDR3 nucleotides read TGTGCCAGCAGTCTAGGGGTCGGGACTAGCGTCTACGAGCAGTACTTC.

The CDR3 protein is CASSNRDRGTQPQHF. CDR3 sequence (DNA): TGTGCCAGCAGCAACCGGGACAGGGGTACTCAGCCCCAGCATTTT. The chain has TRBV7-9 and TRBJ1-5, with 10 bases matching TRBD1. This CDR3 comprises 15 residues. Germline V gene lookup returns CDR1 SEHNR and CDR2 FQNEAQ (reference sequence). Germline trimming cut 5 bases from V and 6 bases from J; bases unmatched to any gene: 7.

The chain's CDR3 is CASSLNGGAYNEQFF. In nucleotides, the CDR3 is TGTGCCAGCAGTTTAAACGGGGGTGCGTACAATGAGCAGTTCTTC. This sequence joins TRBV12-3 or TRBV12-4 and TRBJ2-1, with D tentatively TRBD2 (6 bases). The CDR3 extends over 15 amino acids. The V end was cut by 2 bases, the J end by 4 bases, with 12 bases between.

This clonotype was observed a handful of times. V and J are TRBV7-8 and TRBJ2-5, with D possibly called TRBD1 or TRBD2 (5 bases each). The CDR3 loop spans 15 amino acids. The germline V gene has CDR1 SGHVS and CDR2 FQNEAQ. The V end was cut by 0 bases, the J end by 9 bases, with 17 bases between. CDR3 in amino acids: CASSLASGTAKAQYF. The DNA of the CDR3 is TGTGCCAGCAGCTTAGCGTCCGGGACGGCAAAGGCCCAGTACTTC.

This clonotype came up a few times. The chain couples TRBV7-8 to TRBJ2-7, with a tentative D call TRBD1 (6 bases). There are 14 residues in the CDR3. Trimming stripped 5 bases from V and 9 bases from J, with 20 bases between. Germline assignment: CDR1 SGHVS and CDR2 FQNEAQ. CDR3 region: CASSSAAGGQGQYF. The CDR3 region has the DNA TGTGCCAGCAGCAGCGCCGCTGGGGGACAAGGGCAGTACTTC.

The chain uses TRBV19 and TRBJ1-2; TRBD1 agrees at 7 bases. V was pared by 6 bases and J by 5 bases, with 18 bases of the junction left unmatched. The germline V gene has CDR1 LNHDA and CDR2 SQIVND (reference sequence). The CDR3 sequence is 17 residues long. CDR3 amino acids: CASRDRTLQVIGYGYTF. Written as DNA, the CDR3 is TGTGCCAGTAGGGACAGGACACTCCAGGTTATCGGATATGGCTACACCTTC.

This clonotype was observed at least ten times. An end of the junction differs from the germline gene, which may be a read error. CDR3 in amino acids: CASSPGALLYNEQFF. The CDR3 DNA follows: TGTGCTAGCAGTCCAGGGGCCCTACTTTACAATGAGCAGTTCTTC. V and J are TRBV7-6 and TRBJ2-1; possibly TRBD1 for D (6 bases). This CDR3 contains 15 residues. Germline assignment: CDR1 SGHVS and CDR2 FNYEAQ.

This clonotype was picked up a small number of times. J is TRBJ2-6 and V is TRBV6-6; D is perhaps TRBD1 or TRBD2 (5 bases each). CDR1 and CDR2 from the germline V gene are MNHNY and SVGAGI (reference sequence). V lost 2 bases to trimming and J lost 2 bases, with 13 bases between them. CDR3 size: 17 residues. This CDR3 is CASSYTGGEAGANVLTF. The CDR3 nucleotides are TGTGCCAGCAGTTACACTGGGGGAGAGGCTGGGGCCAACGTCCTGACTTTC.

This chain joins TRBV2 and TRBJ2-2; 10 bases match TRBD2. Per the germline V gene, CDR1 is SNHLY and CDR2 is FYNNEI. The CDR3 loop spans 14 amino acids. The J segment lost 7 bases and the V segment lost 3 bases, leaving 2 bases of the junction unmatched. The CDR3 loop reads CASSDASGGGELFF. In nucleotides, the CDR3 is TGTGCCAGCAGTGACGCTAGCGGGGGCGGGGAGCTGTTTTTT.

The gene calls are TRBV4-1 and TRBJ2-1; D is uncertain. This CDR3 has 13 residues. Trimming took off 1 base at V and 9 bases at J, with 10 bases between the two ends. Germline CDR1 and CDR2: MGHRA and YSYEKL. Written as DNA, the CDR3 is TGCGCCAGCAGCCAAGTTGGGGAAGGTGAGCAGTTCTTC. It translates to CASSQVGEGEQFF.